These 26 T cell receptor beta chains originate from one sample sequenced in a study of cytomegalovirus exposure and HLA in healthy donors. The primer mix had 60 Vbeta and 13 Jbeta primers. This table comes from immunoSEQ multiplex PCR, and its TCRdb copy is limited to in-frame clones, with some not included. The repertoire consists of some 160,000 clones, with 77% occurring once and the leading ten covering 2% to 2.5%. Specimen: PBMCs. The receptors stem from a man aged 50-60 years in good health and CMV-seropositive.

The chain links TRBV28 to TRBJ1-5; 7 bases align to TRBD1. The V segment lost 7 bases and the J segment 0 bases; nucleotides outside the gene matches: 9. The CDR3 has 16 residues. CDR1 is MDHEN, CDR2 SYDVKM, per germline. The CDR3 nucleotides read TGTGCCAGCACCCACAGGGGAGTTAGTAGCAATCAGCCCCAGCATTTT. Translation: CASTHRGVSSNQPQHF.

This clone was found once. This chain connects TRBV27 to TRBJ1-4; no definite D call. This CDR3 contains 14 residues. Germline V CDR1 and CDR2: MNHEY, SMNVEV (reference sequence). Trimming removed 8 bases at V and 8 bases at J, with 18 bases between. CDR3 DNA sequence: TGTGCCAGCGCACGACTTTTGCGCGTCGAAAAACTGTTTTTT. This codes for CASARLLRVEKLFF.

This chain uses TRBV29-1 with TRBJ1-2, with D hard to call. The CDR3 spans 13 residues. Between the trimmed V and J ends, which lost 0 bases and 2 bases, there was a span of 7 bases. Per germline, CDR1 SQVTM and CDR2 ANQGSEA. The CDR3 region has the DNA TGCAGCGTTGAAGATCCGGGGAACTATGGCTACACCTTC. Translated: CSVEDPGNYGYTF.

The CDR3 protein is CASSLGGTPNTGELFF. The CDR3 bases are TGCGCCAGCAGCTTGGGCGGTACTCCGAACACCGGGGAGCTGTTTTTT. The chain combines TRBV5-1 with TRBJ2-2; D gene ambiguous. Trimming removed 0 bases at V and 0 bases at J, with 9 bases between. Germline values: CDR1 SGHRS, CDR2 YFSETQ. The CDR3 is 16 residues long.

This chain links TRBV27 with TRBJ2-7, with unresolved D. Germline V lookup: CDR1 MNHEY, CDR2 SMNVEV (reference sequence). The CDR3 length is 13 residues. V was trimmed by 4 bases and J by 0 bases, leaving 7 bases between them. CDR3 nucleotides: TGTGCCAGCAGTTGGCGGAGCTCCTACGAGCAGTACTTC. This gives the protein CASSWRSSYEQYF.

The sample holds a few counts of this clone. The gene calls are TRBV7-2 and TRBJ1-1; D not resolved. The V end was cut by 1 base, the J end by 1 base, with 4 bases between. The CDR3 spans 13 residues. CDR1 and CDR2 (germline): SGHTA, FQGNSA. The CDR3 nucleotides are TGTGCCAGCAGCTTAGTCAGGAACACTGAAGCTTTCTTT. This translates into CASSLVRNTEAFF.

The rearrangement links TRBV7-9 to TRBJ1-1, with 7 bases identical to TRBD1. Losses at the gene ends were 5 bases for V and 6 bases for J; bases not matched to a gene: 6. Per the germline V gene, CDR1 is SEHNR and CDR2 is FQNEAQ (reference sequence). This CDR3 comprises 13 residues. CDR3 in amino acids: CASSPGGGPEAFF. The CDR3, as DNA: TGTGCCAGCAGCCCTGGAGGGGGCCCTGAAGCTTTCTTT.

This rearrangement joins TRBV10-3 to TRBJ2-3; D possibly corresponds to TRBD1 (9 bases). Per germline, CDR1 ENHRY and CDR2 SYGVKD. Between the trimmed V and J ends, which lost 10 bases and 0 bases, there was a span of 20 bases. The CDR3 is 16 amino acids. DNA for the CDR3: TGTGCCACGGGGGGGACAGGGTTGGTCAGCACAGATACGCAGTATTTT. Translated, it gives CATGGTGLVSTDTQYF.

The chain has TRBV2 and TRBJ1-1; D gene ambiguous. V was shortened by 4 bases and J by 7 bases, with 7 bases between the two germline ends. Germline CDR1 reads SNHLY; CDR2 reads FYNNEI. This CDR3 has 11 amino acids. In DNA, the CDR3 is TGTGCCAGCAGTGTGGTCAGTGAAGCTTTCTTT. Residues: CASSVVSEAFF.

This clone was detected only a few times. The chain uses TRBV28 and TRBJ1-1; the D gene is possibly TRBD1 (5 bases). CDR3 length equals 13 residues. Germline CDR1 reads MDHEN; CDR2 reads SYDVKM. Trimming shortened V by 6 bases and J by 6 bases, and 14 bases separated the two germline ends. The CDR3 loop reads CASRARARAEAFF. The CDR3 bases are TGTGCCAGCAGGGCCAGGGCTCGGGCTGAAGCTTTCTTT.

The chain is built from TRBV7-7 and TRBJ1-6; D remains ambiguous. Trimming removed 4 bases at V and 5 bases at J, with 12 bases between. This CDR3 spans 15 amino acids. Per the germline V gene, CDR1 is SSHAT and CDR2 is FNYEAQ (reference sequence). The CDR3 DNA reads as TGTGCCAGCAGCTCCGGGGTAGGAGATAATTCACCCCTCCACTTT. It encodes CASSSGVGDNSPLHF.

The rearrangement joins TRBV9 to TRBJ2-3; 7 nucleotides match TRBD2. Unmatched junction bases numbered 8, after V lost 0 bases and J lost 7 bases. This CDR3 region has 15 residues. From germline, CDR1 is SGDLS and CDR2 YYNGEE. The CDR3 nucleotides read TGTGCCAGCAGCGTAGTAGTGGGGGGGATCAATACGCAGTATTTT. It yields the protein CASSVVVGGINTQYF.

This chain links TRBV7-8 with TRBJ2-1; TRBD1 agrees at 9 bases. Germline trimming cut 5 bases from V and 4 bases from J; bases unmatched to any gene: 9. CDR1 is SGHVS and CDR2 is FQNEAQ in the germline V gene. There are 16 residues in the CDR3. DNA of the CDR3: TGTGCCAGCAGCACCCAAACAGGGGGCGTATACAATGAGCAGTTCTTC. This codes for CASSTQTGGVYNEQFF. Complete variable domain (other parts from reference TRBV7-8 and TRBJ2-1): GAGVSQSPRYKVAKRGQDVALRCDPISGHVSLFWYQQALGQGPEFLTYFQNEAQLDKSGLPSDRFFAERPEGSVSTLKIQRTQQEDSAVYLCASSTQTGGVYNEQFFGPGTRLTVL.

The chain carries TRBV16 and TRBJ1-5; tentative D call: TRBD1 (6 bases). Trimming cost V 0 bases and J 4 bases, with 7 bases left between them. The CDR3 totals 14 residues. The germline V gene encodes CDR1 KGHSY and CDR2 FQNENV. The CDR3 sequence is CASSQSTGNQPQHF. DNA for the CDR3: TGTGCCAGCAGCCAATCGACAGGTAATCAGCCCCAGCATTTT.

This chain joins TRBV5-1 and TRBJ2-1; the match to TRBD2 covers 8 bases. From germline, CDR1 is SGHRS and CDR2 YFSETQ. The trim removed 7 bases at V and 8 bases at J, leaving 8 bases unmatched. The CDR3 is made up of 13 amino acids. Here the CDR3 DNA reads TGCGCCAGCCGGCATAGCGGGGTTGATGAGCAGTTCTTC. Protein: CASRHSGVDEQFF. The full variable domain, rest sourced from reference TRBV5-1 and TRBJ2-1, is KAGVTQTPRYLIKTRGQQVTLSCSPISGHRSVSWYQQTPGQGLQFLFEYFSETQRNKGNFPGRFSGRQFSNSRSEMNVSTLELGDSALYLCASRHSGVDEQFFGPGTRLTVL.

V gene TRBV11-3 combines with J gene TRBJ1-3; D gene ambiguous. The CDR3 covers 15 residues. Germline CDR1 and CDR2: SGHNT and YENEEA. Between the trimmed V and J ends, which lost 3 bases and 0 bases, there was a span of 9 bases. This chain's CDR3 is CASSLGSGSGNTIYF. In DNA, the CDR3 is TGTGCCAGCAGCTTGGGCAGCGGCTCTGGAAACACCATATATTTT.

The chain uses TRBV15 and TRBJ1-2; 9 bases fit TRBD1. V lost 5 bases to trimming and J lost 6 bases; unmatched junction nucleotides: 4. The CDR3 spans 13 residues. Germline V CDR1 and CDR2: LNHNV, YYDKDF (reference sequence). The CDR3 spells CATSLQGADGYTF. In nucleotides, the CDR3 is TGTGCCACCAGCTTACAGGGGGCGGATGGCTACACCTTC.

The chain combines TRBV5-4 with TRBJ2-7; 7 positions agree with TRBD1. Germline V gene sequence: CDR1 SGHNT, CDR2 YYREEE (reference sequence). V was pared by 3 bases and J by 1 base, with 7 bases of the junction left unmatched. There are 15 residues in the CDR3. DNA for the CDR3: TGTGCCAGCAGCTACGCCGGGACAGCATCCTACGAGCAGTACTTC. Protein product: CASSYAGTASYEQYF. Variable domain in full (rest from reference TRBV5-4 and TRBJ2-7): ETGVTQSPTHLIKTRGQQVTLRCSSQSGHNTVSWYQQALGQGPQFIFQYYREEENGRGNFPPRFSGLQFPNYSSELNVNALELDDSALYLCASSYAGTASYEQYFGPGTRLTVT.

This chain uses TRBV7-9 with TRBJ1-5; TRBD1 aligns across 8 bases. Per the germline V gene, CDR1 is SEHNR and CDR2 is FQNEAQ (reference sequence). The CDR3 is 15 amino acids. V was clipped by 1 base and J by 4 bases; unmatched bases: 3. The CDR3 DNA is TGTGCCAGCAGCTTAGGACAGGGGTGGAATCAGCCCCAGCATTTT. Amino acid sequence: CASSLGQGWNQPQHF.

The rearrangement links TRBV2 to TRBJ2-2; 7 nucleotides align to TRBD1. The CDR3 length is 16 residues. V trimming: 6 bases; J trimming: 0 bases; junction bases outside the gene matches: 7. Germline assignment: CDR1 SNHLY and CDR2 FYNNEI. Here the CDR3 DNA reads TGTGCCAGCAGCGCTACCGGGACAGCGAACACCGGGGAGCTGTTTTTT. Its protein product is CASSATGTANTGELFF.

This chain uses TRBV11-2 with TRBJ1-3; 7 bases line up with TRBD1. The length of the CDR3 is 19 residues. Per germline, CDR1 SGHAT and CDR2 FQNNGV. With 4 bases clipped from V and 8 bases from J, the junction kept 23 bases outside the gene matches. The CDR3: CASSSYRPVRDSLRDTIYF. In DNA, the CDR3 is TGTGCCAGCAGCTCTTATCGGCCCGTGAGGGACAGCCTGCGGGACACCATATATTTT.

The chain has TRBV9 and TRBJ2-1; 7 bases are a match to TRBD1. Looked up from germline, CDR1 is SGDLS and CDR2 is YYNGEE. V lost 0 bases and J lost 14; bases outside the gene matches: 8. The CDR3 runs to 13 residues. This chain's CDR3 is CASSVEGGGTEFF. In nucleotides, the CDR3 is TGTGCCAGCAGCGTAGAAGGGGGCGGTACCGAGTTCTTC.

The chain is built from TRBV11-2 and TRBJ1-1; D call uncertain. CDR3 size: 12 residues. V was shortened by 5 bases and J by 6 bases, with 10 bases between the two germline ends. The germline V gene has CDR1 SGHAT and CDR2 FQNNGV. As DNA, the CDR3 is TGTGCCAGCAGCCGTTTTGACTCTGAAGCTTTCTTT. As protein: CASSRFDSEAFF.

This clone has only a few counts. This chain connects TRBV28 to TRBJ1-1, with D possibly being TRBD1 (5 bases). The CDR3 totals 16 residues. With 3 bases removed from V and 1 base from J, the gap between germline ends came to 15 bases. Germline lookup yields CDR1 MDHEN and CDR2 SYDVKM. The DNA of the CDR3 is TGTGCCAGCAGTTTGAGGTGGGGCGGGGGGAACACTGAAGCTTTCTTT. Translated: CASSLRWGGGNTEAFF.

This chain uses TRBV7-9 with TRBJ2-3, with 12 bases fitting TRBD2. With V trimmed by 4 bases and J by 4 bases, 6 bases remained unmatched. The germline gives CDR1 SEHNR, CDR2 FQNEAQ (reference sequence). The CDR3 sequence is 16 residues long. The CDR3 coding sequence is TGTGCCAGCAGCTCATGGACTAGCGGGATATCAGATACGCAGTATTTT. Translating it yields CASSSWTSGISDTQYF. Full variable domain (remainder filled in from reference TRBV7-9 and TRBJ2-3): DTGVSQNPRHKITKRGQNVTFRCDPISEHNRLYWYRQTLGQGPEFLTYFQNEAQLEKSRLLSDRFSAERPKGSFSTLEIQRTEQGDSAMYLCASSSWTSGISDTQYFGPGTRLTVL.

V gene TRBV4-1 combines with J gene TRBJ1-5; possible D gene TRBD1, 6 bases. V lost 1 base, J lost 7 bases, and 20 bases lay in between. The CDR3 consists of 17 residues. CDR1 MGHRA and CDR2 YSYEKL come from the germline V gene. The CDR3 bases are TGCGCCAGCAGCCAAGGGCTGTTTACAGGGAGCGGACAGCCCCAGCATTTT. Protein sequence: CASSQGLFTGSGQPQHF.